A single sample gave rise to the 16 T cell receptor beta chains below, sequenced in a study of T-cell memory formation after mild COVID-19. In TCRdb, the 5' RACE reads were re-called with MiXCR into one record per CDR3 protein. The sample lists fewer than 250,000 distinct CDR3 sequences, about 10% occurring once. Sequenced sample: PBMCs or a T cell subset sorted from them (not recorded which). The receptors come from a young man who had mild COVID-19 (a few samples of this study predate the infection). Cell type and time point are not known.

This clonotype was picked up many times. The chain carries TRBV7-2 and TRBJ2-1, with TRBD2 matching over 9 bases. Looked up from germline, CDR1 is SGHTA and CDR2 is FQGNSA. The CDR3 contains 15 residues. V lost 6 bases and J lost 0; bases outside the gene matches: 3. CDR3 in DNA: TGTGCCAGCAGTCTTAGCGGGGGCTCCTACAATGAGCAGTTCTTC. Translating gives CASSLSGGSYNEQFF.

This rearrangement joins TRBV20-1 to TRBJ1-5, with 9 positions matching TRBD1. Per germline, CDR1 DFQATT and CDR2 SNEGSKA (reference sequence). Unmatched junction bases numbered 3, after V lost 6 bases and J lost 3 bases. This CDR3 comprises 13 residues. The CDR3 loop is CSARTGVNQPQHF. In DNA, the CDR3 is TGCAGTGCCCGGACAGGGGTCAATCAGCCCCAGCATTTT.

This clonotype was seen a handful of times. The genes are TRBV5-1 and TRBJ2-1; 9 bases are shared with TRBD1. The CDR3 has 15 amino acids. V lost 7 bases and J lost 4; bases outside the gene matches: 9. Germline assignment: CDR1 SGHRS and CDR2 YFSETQ. The CDR3 DNA reads as TGCGCCAGCGGCTATCGACAGGGGGATTACAATGAGCAGTTCTTC. Translation gives CASGYRQGDYNEQFF.

This clonotype has at least ten counts. This chain uses TRBV7-2 with TRBJ1-1, with TRBD1 as a possible D gene (6 bases). CDR1 SGHTA and CDR2 FQGNSA come from the germline V gene. Deletions cut 7 bases from V and 1 base from J, with 13 bases between. The CDR3 covers 14 residues. The CDR3 is CASKRGGTNTEAFF. The CDR3 nucleotides are TGTGCCAGCAAGAGGGGGGGGACGAACACTGAAGCTTTCTTT.

CDR3 bases: TGTGCCAGCAGCCACCCCGACCCCTTCAATGAGCAGTTCTTC. Encoded protein: CASSHPDPFNEQFF. The V and J genes are TRBV5-6 and TRBJ2-1; no firm D call. CDR3 length: 14 amino acids. Per germline, CDR1 SGHDT and CDR2 YYEEEE. Trimming took off 4 bases at V and 6 bases at J, with 14 bases between the two ends.

The table lists this clonotype with many counts. V and J are TRBV5-1 and TRBJ2-1; 12 positions match TRBD2. The CDR3 length is 17 residues. V lost 4 bases, J lost 5 bases, and 10 bases stayed unmatched. Germline CDR1 and CDR2: SGHRS and YFSETQ. CDR3 protein: CASSLRLAGDNDNEQFF. The CDR3 DNA follows: TGCGCCAGCAGCCTACGACTAGCGGGGGATAACGACAATGAGCAGTTCTTC.

The CDR3 loop is CASSRGNTGELFF. The CDR3 DNA reads as TGTGCCAGCAGCCGGGGAAACACCGGGGAGCTGTTTTTT. The chain recombines TRBV12-3 or TRBV12-4 with TRBJ2-2; D is possibly TRBD2 (5 bases). Trimming removed 6 bases from V and 2 bases from J, with 7 bases in between. The CDR3 totals 13 residues.

The rearrangement links TRBV28 to TRBJ2-5; perhaps TRBD2 as D (7 bases). This CDR3 is 15 amino acids long. Trimming stripped 7 bases from V and 5 bases from J, with 20 bases between. CDR1 is MDHEN and CDR2 is SYDVKM in the germline V gene. CDR3 coding DNA: TGTGCCAGCACCCCGGGGGGCCTCCGGGGGGAGACCCAGTACTTC. Amino acid sequence: CASTPGGLRGETQYF.

The V call is TRBV18, the J call TRBJ1-5; the D gene is possibly TRBD1 (5 bases). V lost 1 base, J lost 2 bases, and 9 bases lay in between. Germline V lookup: CDR1 KGHSH, CDR2 LQKENI. The CDR3 is 15 residues long. The CDR3 spells CASSPQGNGNQPQHF. The CDR3 DNA is TGTGCCAGCTCACCACAGGGGAATGGCAATCAGCCCCAGCATTTT.

A few counts support this clonotype. The chain joins TRBV4-3 to TRBJ2-1, with 10 bases aligning to TRBD2. Germline CDR1 LGHNA, CDR2 YSLEER. The CDR3 is made up of 17 amino acids. V was pared by 5 bases and J by 4 bases, with 11 bases of the junction left unmatched. The CDR3: CASSGWPVAGGYNEQFF. CDR3 coding DNA: TGCGCCAGCAGCGGGTGGCCGGTAGCGGGGGGTTACAATGAGCAGTTCTTC.

This sequence joins TRBV5-1 and TRBJ1-2; 7 positions match TRBD1. After removal of 5 bases from V and 1 base from J, the junction contained 5 bases not matched to a gene. The germline CDR1 and CDR2 sequences are SGHRS and YFSETQ. This CDR3 comprises 14 residues. The DNA for the CDR3 is TGCGCCAGCAGGCGTAGACAGGGTAACTATGGCTACACCTTC. Translated, it gives CASRRRQGNYGYTF.

The chain uses TRBV7-9 and TRBJ2-1, with 7 bases fitting TRBD2. This CDR3 contains 14 residues. Germline trimming cut 11 bases from V and 3 bases from J; bases unmatched to any gene: 10. The germline gives CDR1 SEHNR, CDR2 FQNEAQ (reference sequence). CDR3 coding DNA: TGTGCCGGGAGGATAGCGGGTGACTACAATGAGCAGTTCTTC. It specifies CAGRIAGDYNEQFF.

This clonotype was counted only a few times. This sequence joins TRBV6-5 and TRBJ2-4, with D unclear. This CDR3 is 16 amino acids long. Germline V gene lookup returns CDR1 MNHEY and CDR2 SVGAGI. With 2 bases removed from V and 0 bases from J, the gap between germline ends came to 11 bases. The CDR3 is CASSYAVGLAKNIQYF. Written as DNA, the CDR3 is TGTGCCAGCAGTTACGCTGTGGGATTAGCCAAAAACATTCAGTACTTC.

This clonotype was counted only a few times. This chain uses TRBV7-2 with TRBJ2-1, with TRBD2 matching 10 bases. V lost 7 bases, J lost 2 bases, and 2 bases stayed unmatched. Germline CDR1 SGHTA, CDR2 FQGNSA. The CDR3 sequence is 14 residues long. CDR3 sequence reads: CASKSGGAYNEQFF. As DNA, the CDR3 is TGTGCCAGCAAAAGCGGGGGGGCCTACAATGAGCAGTTCTTC.

This clonotype showed up just a few times. The rearrangement joins TRBV18 to TRBJ1-5; 8 nucleotides line up with TRBD1. The CDR3 totals 15 residues. V shed 5 bases and J 2 bases; nucleotides not matched to a gene: 5. Germline V lookup: CDR1 KGHSH, CDR2 LQKENI. The CDR3 region has the DNA TGTGCCAGCTCAGAGCAGGGGGCGGGCAATCAGCCCCAGCATTTT. Translating it yields CASSEQGAGNQPQHF.

The chain carries TRBV7-9 and TRBJ1-2, with unresolved D. Trimming cost V 3 bases and J 8 bases, with 22 bases left between them. The CDR3 has 16 amino acids. The germline V gene has CDR1 SEHNR and CDR2 FQNEAQ (reference sequence). The CDR3 sequence: CASSFSTATSSGGYTF. In DNA form, the CDR3 reads TGTGCCAGCAGCTTTAGTACGGCCACCTCATCGGGGGGCTACACCTTC.